Listed below are T cell receptor beta chains from one sample, sequenced in a study of shared clonotypes between healthy human individuals. The method was immunoSEQ multiplex PCR; TCRdb's version includes in-frame clones alone and lacks a portion of them. The table records approximately 600,000 clones, approximately 96% of them present only once. The material sequenced was naive CD8+ T cells sorted from blood. Every receptor here comes from a woman younger than 45 in good health. CDR3s include the opening cysteine and the closing phenylalanine or tryptophan.

CDR3 protein	V gene	J gene
CASSGPNEQFF	TRBV5-4	TRBJ2-1
CASSYPGGRAHEQYF	TRBV6-6	TRBJ2-7
CASTKEGPYGYTF	TRBV28	TRBJ1-2
CASSLSGHSYNEQFF	TRBV27	TRBJ2-1
CASSWKPTDTQYF	TRBV19	TRBJ2-3
CASSSTLSGRSDTIYF	TRBV12-1	TRBJ1-3
CASRKTSGDYEQYF	TRBV27	TRBJ2-7
CAISEVLGTYEQYF	TRBV10-3	TRBJ2-7
CASSPGLAGSYEQYF	TRBV4-1	TRBJ2-7
CASSVRGVAYEQYF	TRBV25-1	-
CASSLGGGESYGYTF	TRBV13	TRBJ1-2
CASSLDPSRGAIDEQFF	TRBV7-9	TRBJ2-1
CASSLMGKPNYGYTF	TRBV28	TRBJ1-2
CASSLLAGVLRNEQFF	TRBV7-2	TRBJ2-1
CSVVTGAVWETQYF	TRBV29-1	TRBJ2-5
CASSVQRTSGREEQYF	TRBV9	TRBJ2-7
CASSLDGPELGDTEAFF	TRBV5-1	TRBJ1-1
CASRVPRGITVGNQPQHF	TRBV27	TRBJ1-5
CAWHRGAEKLFF	TRBV30	TRBJ1-4
CASSPKTSGRFYNEQFF	TRBV7-9	TRBJ2-1
CASSELERTNTGELFF	TRBV11-1	TRBJ2-2
CASSQGLAGGPNGELFF	TRBV4-2	TRBJ2-2
CASSIPSAYEQYF	TRBV19	TRBJ2-7
CASSERAGTSGREQFF	TRBV7-9	TRBJ2-1
CAITEREPSSYNEQFF	TRBV10-3	TRBJ2-1
CASSPGSFNTGELFF	TRBV28	TRBJ2-2
CASSISIVPGEQYF	TRBV27	TRBJ2-7
CASSFALAGPSSYNEQFF	TRBV27	TRBJ2-1
CASSPSDSRHEQYF	TRBV7-9	TRBJ2-7
CASSVDASGISTDTQYF	TRBV9	TRBJ2-3
CASSSPGSYEQYF	TRBV5-1	TRBJ2-7
CASSVGGDEQYF	TRBV9	TRBJ2-7